This TCR beta chain originates from a study of T-cell reconstitution after alpha-beta-depleted transplantation in children. Study-level points and caveats: Some patients showed high day-60 TCRbeta diversity, which derived from surviving recipient T cells and thymic progenitors. At around two months after transplant, the alpha-beta T cells were reportedly derived from several hundred expanded clones that came from non-depleted graft cells. Most T-cell counts and diversity one year after the transplant came from T cells that were newly produced.

Library preparation (for TCRbeta) was performed with unique molecular identifiers. TCRdb ran MiXCR on the PCR reads and lists one entry per CDR3 protein. The table has 500,000 to 600,000 distinct CDR3 sequences, more than 20% seen once. This clonotype was recorded a few times. Its antigen remains unknown. The J segment lost 5 bases and the V segment lost 5 bases, leaving 9 bases of the junction unmatched. The CDR3 spans 14 residues. Germline lookup yields CDR1 SGHRS and CDR2 YFSETQ. Sequenced here: PBMCs, sampled before TCRalphabeta/CD19-depleted stem cell transplant. The origin of this receptor is a boy less than two years old with Wiskott-Aldrich syndrome, due to receive a stem cell transplant. The gene calls are TRBV5-1 and TRBJ1-2, with 7 positions matching TRBD1. The CDR3 bases are TGCGCCAGCAGGACAGGGCCCTCCGGGTATGGCTACACCTTC. Translation: CASRTGPSGYGYTF.